This is a list of T cell receptor beta chains from one sample in a study of blood T cell repertoires in COVID-19. The table came from immunoSEQ multiplex PCR; TCRdb's copy has only in-frame clones and leaves some out. The data contain roughly 200,000 clones, over 80% of them singletons. Sequencing was done on a sample of peripheral blood. These receptors were obtained from a middle-aged woman with COVID-19, enrolled during active disease. CDR3s include the opening cysteine and the closing phenylalanine or tryptophan. D genes are given only for firm matches. Clone size is not always given. Where it is, it says once, few, many or a class for expanded clones.

d_call,clone_size,j_call,v_call,cdr3_nt,cdr3_aa
-,-,TRBJ2-1,TRBV2,TGTGCCAGCAGTGAAGCTGGGCGCGGGGACTTGAAGTTCTTC,CASSEAGRGDLKFF
-,-,TRBJ1-1,TRBV25-1,TGTGCCAGCAGTGAATTCCCCCGGGGTCCGAACACTGAAGCTTTCTTT,CASSEFPRGPNTEAFF
-,few,TRBJ2-5,TRBV5-4,TGTGCCAGCCGTAAAAATGAAGAGACCCAGTACTTC,CASRKNEETQYF
-,-,TRBJ1-6,TRBV4-2,TGTGCCAGCAGCCAAGATCCCGACAGGATGGTTGCACCCCTCCACTTT,CASSQDPDRMVAPLHF
-,-,TRBJ1-5,TRBV6-5,TGTGCCAGCGGGGGGTATAGCAATCAGCCCCAGCATTTT,CASGGYSNQPQHF
-,once,TRBJ1-6,TRBV21-1,TGTGCCAGTCGAGGGTACCCATTCTCCTATAATTCACCCCTCCACTTT,CASRGYPFSYNSPLHF
TRBD1,-,TRBJ1-2,TRBV19,TGTGCCAGTAGTATCAGGGGACAGGGGACGAGCTATGGCTACACCTTC,CASSIRGQGTSYGYTF
-,-,TRBJ2-2,TRBV12-5,TGTGCTAGTGGTCTCCACACAACCGGGGAGCTGTTTTTT,CASGLHTTGELFF
TRBD1,-,TRBJ1-2,TRBV10-2,TGCGCCAGCAGTGCTCGGACAGGGAATGGCTACACCTTC,CASSARTGNGYTF
TRBD1,-,TRBJ2-4,TRBV29-1,TGCAGCGCCCGCCTAGGGGGCGCGAACATTCAGTACTTC,CSARLGGANIQYF
-,-,TRBJ1-5,TRBV24-1,TGTGCCACCAGTGATTTTATTGACAGGCCCCAGCATTTT,CATSDFIDRPQHF
-,once,TRBJ2-7,TRBV3-1/TRBV3-2,TGTGCCAGCACCCCGACGCGGCTCGGCGAGCAGTACTTC,CASTPTRLGEQYF
-,-,TRBJ1-1,TRBV20-1,TGCAGTGTGACATTCCCTGAAGCTTTCTTT,CSVTFPEAFF
-,-,TRBJ1-4,TRBV29-1,TGCAGCGTTGCCGGGTCTCCCTCTCTAGGTGAAAAACTGTTTTTT,CSVAGSPSLGEKLFF
TRBD1,-,TRBJ2-1,TRBV7-3,TGTGCCAGCAGCTCCGCCGGGACAGGGATCGATGAGCAGTTCTTC,CASSSAGTGIDEQFF
-,once,TRBJ1-2,TRBV6-5,TGTGCCAGCAGTTTCCAGGGGAGCCCGGATGGCTACACCTTC,CASSFQGSPDGYTF
-,once,TRBJ1-2,TRBV3-1/TRBV3-2,TGTGCCAGCAGCCAAGTCCCGGGGGGCTACACCTTC,CASSQVPGGYTF
TRBD2,-,TRBJ2-7,TRBV19,TGTGCCAGTAGTTCCGCTAGCGGGGCGGCCTACGAGCAGTACTTC,CASSSASGAAYEQYF
TRBD2,-,TRBJ2-5,TRBV10-3,TGTGCCATCAGTGAGCCAACCAGCGGGGGGGCCGTGGATGAGCCTGTAGAGACCCAGTACTTC,CAISEPTSGGAVDEPVETQYF
TRBD1,-,TRBJ1-1,TRBV7-9,TGTGCCAGCAGCTTAGCGCAGGGGGTGGGCGCTTTCTTT,CASSLAQGVGAFF
-,-,TRBJ2-5,TRBV11-1,TGTGCCAGCAGCTTAGAACAACCCCAAGAGACCCAGTACTTC,CASSLEQPQETQYF
-,-,TRBJ1-1,TRBV6-5,TGTGCCAGCAGCCTAGAGGTAGTTCGTGCTTTCTTT,CASSLEVVRAFF
-,-,TRBJ1-2,TRBV6-5,TGTGCCAGCAGCCCCCGTGGACAGTACGGCTACACCTTC,CASSPRGQYGYTF
TRBD2,-,TRBJ2-1,TRBV6-6,TGTGCCAGCAGTCGACCTCTAGCGGGAGGGCCAGGTGAGCAGTTCTTC,CASSRPLAGGPGEQFF
TRBD1,-,TRBJ1-1,TRBV2,TGTGCCAGCCGAAGGGACAGTATAGAGAACACTGAAGCTTTCTTT,CASRRDSIENTEAFF